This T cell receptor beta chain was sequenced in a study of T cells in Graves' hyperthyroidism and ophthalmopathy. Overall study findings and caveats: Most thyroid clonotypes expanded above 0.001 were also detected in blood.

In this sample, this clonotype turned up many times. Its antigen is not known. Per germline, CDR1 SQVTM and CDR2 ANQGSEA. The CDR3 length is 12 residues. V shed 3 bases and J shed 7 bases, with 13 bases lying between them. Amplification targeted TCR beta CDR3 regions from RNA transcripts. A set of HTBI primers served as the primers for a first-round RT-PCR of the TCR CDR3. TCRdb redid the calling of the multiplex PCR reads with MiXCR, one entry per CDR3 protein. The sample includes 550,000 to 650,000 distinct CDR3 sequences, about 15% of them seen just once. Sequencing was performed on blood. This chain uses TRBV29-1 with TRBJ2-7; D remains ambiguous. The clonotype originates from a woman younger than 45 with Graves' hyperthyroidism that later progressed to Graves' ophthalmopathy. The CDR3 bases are TGCAGCGTTGAGGTAGCCCCTCGAGAGCAGTACTTC. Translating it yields CSVEVAPREQYF.